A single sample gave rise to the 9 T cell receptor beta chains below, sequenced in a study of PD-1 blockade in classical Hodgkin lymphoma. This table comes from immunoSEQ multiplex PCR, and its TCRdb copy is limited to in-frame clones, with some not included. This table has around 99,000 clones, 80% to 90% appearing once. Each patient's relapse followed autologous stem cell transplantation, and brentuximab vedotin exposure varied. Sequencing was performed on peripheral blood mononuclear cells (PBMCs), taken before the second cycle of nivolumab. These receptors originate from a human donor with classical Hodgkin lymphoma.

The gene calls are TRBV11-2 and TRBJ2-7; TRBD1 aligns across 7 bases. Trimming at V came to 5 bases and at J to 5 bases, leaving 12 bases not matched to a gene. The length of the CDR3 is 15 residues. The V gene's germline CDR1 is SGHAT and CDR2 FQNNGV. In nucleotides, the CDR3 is TGTGCCAGCAGCCCGGGACAGCCAGGGGTCCACGAGCAGTACTTC. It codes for CASSPGQPGVHEQYF. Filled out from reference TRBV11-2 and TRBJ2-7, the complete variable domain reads EAGVAQSPRYKIIEKRQSVAFWCNPISGHATLYWYQQILGQGPKLLIQFQNNGVVDDSQLPKDRFSAERLKGVDSTLKIQPAKLEDSAVYLCASSPGQPGVHEQYFGPGTRLTVT.

The CDR3 region is CASSPNHRSNYGYTF. The CDR3 DNA follows: TGTGCCAGCAGCCCTAACCACCGCTCTAACTATGGCTACACCTTC. This chain connects TRBV6-6 to TRBJ1-2; D not certain. V lost 6 bases to trimming and J lost 0 bases, with 14 bases between them. From germline, CDR1 is MNHNY and CDR2 SVGAGI (reference sequence). The CDR3 runs to 15 residues.

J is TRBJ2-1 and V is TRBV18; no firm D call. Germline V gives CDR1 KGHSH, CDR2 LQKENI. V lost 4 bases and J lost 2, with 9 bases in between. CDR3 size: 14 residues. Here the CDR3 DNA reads TGTGCCAGCTCACACGGAGATGCCTACAATGAGCAGTTCTTC. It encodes CASSHGDAYNEQFF.

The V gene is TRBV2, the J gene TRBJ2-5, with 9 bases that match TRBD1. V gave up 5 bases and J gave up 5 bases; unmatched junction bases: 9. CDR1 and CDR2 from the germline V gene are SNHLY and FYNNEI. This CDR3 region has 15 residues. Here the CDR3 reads CASSLQGTGSETQYF. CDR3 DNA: TGTGCCAGCAGTTTACAAGGGACAGGGTCGGAGACCCAGTACTTC.

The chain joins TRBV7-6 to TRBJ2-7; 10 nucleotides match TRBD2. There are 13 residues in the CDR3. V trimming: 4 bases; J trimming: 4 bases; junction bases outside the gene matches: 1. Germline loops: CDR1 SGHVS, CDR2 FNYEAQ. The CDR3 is CASSSSGGYEQYF. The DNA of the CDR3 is TGTGCCAGCAGCTCTAGCGGGGGATACGAGCAGTACTTC.

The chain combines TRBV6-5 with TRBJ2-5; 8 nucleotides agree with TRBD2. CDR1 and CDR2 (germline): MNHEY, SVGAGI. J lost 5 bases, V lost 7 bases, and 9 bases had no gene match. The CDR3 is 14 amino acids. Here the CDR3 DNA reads TGTGCCAGCACCCAACCGGGGGGGCGGGAGACCCAGTACTTC. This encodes CASTQPGGRETQYF.

CDR3 protein: CASQAGDNNEQFF. The CDR3 region has the DNA TGCGCCAGCCAAGCGGGAGATAACAATGAGCAGTTCTTC. The chain couples TRBV5-1 to TRBJ2-1, with 8 bases aligning to TRBD2. Germline trimming cut 7 bases from V and 5 bases from J; bases unmatched to any gene: 5. In germline, CDR1 is SGHRS, CDR2 YFSETQ. The CDR3 consists of 13 residues.

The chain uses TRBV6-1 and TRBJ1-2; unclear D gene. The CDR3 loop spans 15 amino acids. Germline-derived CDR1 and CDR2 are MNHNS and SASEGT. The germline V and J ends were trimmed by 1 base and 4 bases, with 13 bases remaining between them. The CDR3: CASSEVVGIFYGYTF. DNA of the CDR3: TGTGCCAGCAGTGAAGTGGTAGGGATCTTCTATGGCTACACCTTC.

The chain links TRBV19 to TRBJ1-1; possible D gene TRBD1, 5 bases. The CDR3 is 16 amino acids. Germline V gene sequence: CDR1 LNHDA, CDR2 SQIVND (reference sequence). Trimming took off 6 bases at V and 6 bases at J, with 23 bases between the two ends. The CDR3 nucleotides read TGTGCCAGTAGCACCTCGGTGGGACCGAGCTCTTCTGAAGCTTTCTTT. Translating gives CASSTSVGPSSSEAFF.